The 8 T cell receptor beta chains presented below share a single source sample, sequenced in a study of radiotherapy plus CTLA-4 blockade in lung cancer. Here immunoSEQ multiplex PCR was the method, and the copy in TCRdb shows in-frame clones only, minus some. The table has 55,000 to 65,000 clones, approximately 76% seen once; the top ten hold about 3%. The source material was peripheral blood, sampled from a patient treated with radiotherapy plus ipilimumab. The receptors derive from a human donor with non-small cell lung cancer who had a complete response to radiotherapy plus ipilimumab.

CDR3 DNA sequence: TGTGCCAGCAGTCACAGGGGATGGGGCTACACCTTC. It encodes CASSHRGWGYTF. The V gene is TRBV7-2, the J gene TRBJ1-2; TRBD1 agrees at 7 bases. This CDR3 region has 12 residues. V was pared by 6 bases and J by 8 bases, with 6 bases of the junction left unmatched. The germline CDR1 and CDR2 sequences are SGHTA and FQGNSA. Full variable domain (missing parts from reference TRBV7-2 and TRBJ1-2): GAGVSQSPSNKVTEKGKDVELRCDPISGHTALYWYRQSLGQGLEFLIYFQGNSAPDKSGLPSDRFSAERTGGSVSTLTIQRTQQEDSAVYLCASSHRGWGYTFGSGTRLTVV.

The gene calls are TRBV28 and TRBJ2-7; TRBD2 agrees at 9 bases. Trimming removed 1 base from V and 7 bases from J; junction bases left unmatched: 5. The CDR3 covers 14 residues. CDR1 and CDR2 (germline): MDHEN, SYDVKM. For the CDR3, the DNA is TGTGCCAGCAGTTTATATGCGGCGGGAGGGGAGCAGTACTTC. It translates to CASSLYAAGGEQYF.

The chain combines TRBV18 with TRBJ1-5, with 8 nucleotides matching TRBD1. CDR1 and CDR2 (germline): KGHSH, LQKENI. The CDR3 totals 14 residues. Trimming at V came to 4 bases and at J to 3 bases, leaving 2 bases not matched to a gene. CDR3 residues: CASSLDRANQPQHF. The CDR3 DNA reads TGTGCCAGCTCACTGGACAGGGCCAATCAGCCCCAGCATTTT.

The CDR3 bases are TGTGCCAGCAGCCAGGCACAGTGGCAAGAGACCCAGTACTTC. This codes for CASSQAQWQETQYF. The V and J genes are TRBV5-4 and TRBJ2-5; D not certain. This CDR3 contains 14 residues. V shed 4 bases and J shed 2 bases, with 12 bases lying between them. Germline loops: CDR1 SGHNT, CDR2 YYREEE (reference sequence).

V usage is TRBV19 and J usage is TRBJ1-5, with TRBD1 identical over 10 bases. Trimming cost V 8 bases and J 5 bases; bases outside gene matches: 3. The CDR3 has 13 residues. Germline V gene sequence: CDR1 LNHDA, CDR2 SQIVND (reference sequence). The CDR3: CASGTGADQPQHF. CDR3 DNA sequence: TGTGCCAGTGGGACAGGGGCTGATCAGCCCCAGCATTTT.

This clone showed up just a few times. V gene TRBV28 combines with J gene TRBJ1-4, with no clear D. This CDR3 is built from 15 residues. The germline V and J ends were trimmed by 2 bases and 8 bases, with 15 bases remaining between them. The germline V gene has CDR1 MDHEN and CDR2 SYDVKM. CDR3 in amino acids: CASSLKTGLGEKLFF. The CDR3 DNA follows: TGTGCCAGCAGTTTAAAAACTGGGCTTGGGGAAAAACTGTTTTTT.

The chain uses TRBV5-6 and TRBJ1-1; D is uncertain. Trimming removed 2 bases from V and 6 bases from J, with 8 bases in between. Germline lookup yields CDR1 SGHDT and CDR2 YYEEEE. The CDR3 runs 12 residues. CDR3 in DNA: TGTGCCAGCAGCTTACTAATATCTGAAGCTTTCTTT. Protein product: CASSLLISEAFF.

For this clone: The same CDR3 also results from other DNA sequences found in this sample. The J gene is TRBJ2-1, the V gene TRBV27, with a weak D call TRBD2 (7 bases). V gave up 3 bases and J gave up 4 bases, with 19 bases separating them. The CDR3 is 17 amino acids. Germline-derived CDR1 and CDR2 are MNHEY and SMNVEV (reference sequence). CDR3 DNA: TGTGCCAGCAGTTTCCGTCTCTCGGGGGGCGGGTACAATGAGCAGTTCTTC. Translation gives CASSFRLSGGGYNEQFF.